This TCR beta chain was captured in a study of post-analysis software for immune sequencing data. Across the whole study: Relapsing-remitting, secondary progressive and progressive-relapsing forms of multiple sclerosis all featured among disease courses.

As to this clonotype: Antigen specificity is unknown.

Regarding the study as a whole: Significantly lower normalized Chao1 diversity was found in patients with multiple sclerosis relative to controls. The study found TRBV5-6, TRBV5-1 and TRBV20-1 among 5 or 6 TRBV segments more frequent in patients than controls. Strong co-clustering by F measure linked samples that shared a preparation batch.

Germline V gives CDR1 SQVTM, CDR2 ANQGSEA. The CDR3 covers 16 residues. V was pared by 6 bases and J by 4 bases, with 8 bases of the junction left unmatched. Every TCR beta cDNA library bore unique molecular identifiers. Each batch of roughly 0.9 to 10 million T cells produced 500,000 to 600,000 cDNA molecules. TCRdb processed the PCR reads anew with MiXCR; each CDR3 protein has one entry. The table has 170,000 or so distinct CDR3 sequences, 25% to 35% seen once; the top ten hold about 1.4%. The J gene is TRBJ2-3, the V gene TRBV29-1, with TRBD2 matching over 15 bases. The sequenced sample consisted of blood. This sequence originates from a girl aged 10 to 17 with multiple sclerosis. This chain's CDR3 is CSVRTSGRAVADTQYF. In DNA form, the CDR3 reads TGCAGCGTGAGGACTAGCGGGAGGGCCGTAGCAGATACGCAGTATTTT.